These 5 T cell receptor beta chains share one sample of origin, sequenced in a study of identical twins. TCRdb used MiXCR to reprocess the 5' RACE reads, holding one entry per CDR3 protein. The sample carries 470,000 or so distinct CDR3 sequences, around 24% recorded once. These data also formed part of another study, on T cells expressing NK-cell markers.

The sequencing sample was made of CD4+ T cells sorted from blood. All receptors derive from a young woman in good health.

This clonotype was seen only a few times. J is TRBJ1-5 and V is TRBV3-1, with TRBD1 matching 9 bases. The V segment lost 1 base and the J segment 4 bases; nucleotides outside the gene matches: 8. From germline, CDR1 is LGHDT and CDR2 YNNKEL (reference sequence). The CDR3 contains 17 residues. The CDR3 sequence is CASSQGRTGVGNQPQHF. CDR3 sequence (DNA): TGTGCCAGCAGCCAAGGCAGGACAGGGGTGGGGAATCAGCCCCAGCATTTT.

In its sample, this clonotype was seen a few times. The chain links TRBV5-1 to TRBJ2-1, with 10 bases identical to TRBD2. The CDR3 spans 14 residues. After removal of 4 bases from V and 9 bases from J, the junction contained 7 bases not matched to a gene. Germline V gene lookup returns CDR1 SGHRS and CDR2 YFSETQ. The CDR3, as DNA: TGCGCCAGCAGCGCAACTAGCGGGGCTCTTGAGCAGTTCTTC. It specifies CASSATSGALEQFF.

This clonotype occurred a few times. V usage is TRBV5-6 and J usage is TRBJ2-1, with 7 nucleotides matching TRBD2. The germline gives CDR1 SGHDT, CDR2 YYEEEE. Germline trimming cut 2 bases from V and 9 bases from J; bases unmatched to any gene: 5. The CDR3 is made up of 13 amino acids. The CDR3 loop reads CASSLPSGVEQFF. In DNA form, the CDR3 reads TGTGCCAGCAGCTTACCTAGCGGCGTTGAGCAGTTCTTC.

This clonotype was seen more than once but under ten times. The CDR3 loop reads CSARARTYSANEQFF. The CDR3, as DNA: TGCAGTGCTAGAGCCCGTACCTACTCGGCCAATGAGCAGTTCTTC. The V gene is TRBV20-1, the J gene TRBJ2-1; no clear D gene. The V end was cut by 1 base, the J end by 6 bases, with 16 bases between. Germline lookup yields CDR1 DFQATT and CDR2 SNEGSKA (reference sequence). This CDR3 has 15 residues.

V gene TRBV29-1 combines with J gene TRBJ2-3; no clear D gene. CDR1 SQVTM and CDR2 ANQGSEA come from the germline V gene. With 7 bases removed from V and 4 bases from J, the gap between germline ends came to 9 bases. The CDR3 sequence is 11 residues long. CDR3 region: CSGEKADTQYF. CDR3 coding DNA: TGCAGCGGCGAGAAAGCAGATACGCAGTATTTT.